These 17 T cell receptor beta chains came from one sample sequenced in a study of human T cells and chemical hapten exposure (dated by TCRdb to the early 2020s). The time point label on this specimen signifies: patch test 2, 6 weeks after DPC sensitization. Per the publication, the treatment or condition label means: therapeutic diphenylcyclopropenone sensitization with weekly scalp DPC. Receptors were amplified or captured by RACE. TCRdb names NextSeq 500 as the instrument used. TCRdb itself trimmed the public reads at Q25 with fastp, ran MiXCR and retained productive beta chains. Rows with a matching CDR3 protein are joined into one entry that keeps the most common DNA and genes. The table for this sample lists more than 70,000 distinct CDR3 sequences; roughly 11% of them were counted only once. The top ten constitute 1.6% of the sample. The starting material was whole blood, obtained in connection with sensitization to the hapten diphenylcyclopropenone (DPC). These receptors all come from a man younger than 35 with alopecia areata. Some clones in this sample may be carry-over from other donors' samples.

The CDR3 is CASRAGGLGEKLFF. CDR3 in DNA: TGTGCCAGCAGGGCAGGGGGATTGGGTGAAAAACTGTTTTTT. The V and J genes are TRBV28 and TRBJ1-4, with TRBD1 matching 7 bases. Germline V gene lookup returns CDR1 MDHEN and CDR2 SYDVKM. The V segment lost 6 bases and the J segment 7 bases; nucleotides outside the gene matches: 8. The CDR3 consists of 14 residues.

The genes are TRBV2 and TRBJ1-1, with D unresolved. The CDR3 is 13 residues long. With 10 bases removed from V and 2 bases from J, the gap between germline ends came to 14 bases. From germline, CDR1 is SNHLY and CDR2 FYNNEI. CDR3 in amino acids: CAIQRAANTEAFF. The CDR3 DNA sequence: TGTGCCATCCAACGGGCAGCCAACACTGAAGCTTTCTTT.

The table lists this clonotype with a few counts. The rearrangement joins TRBV4-2 to TRBJ1-5; no definite D call. With 1 base removed from V and 7 bases from J, the gap between germline ends came to 11 bases. The germline CDR1 and CDR2 sequences are LGHNA and YNFKEQ. The CDR3 has 14 amino acids. The CDR3 DNA follows: TGTGCCAGCAGCCAAGGGGAGGATGCACAGCCCCAGCATTTT. The encoded protein is CASSQGEDAQPQHF.

This chain uses TRBV3-1 with TRBJ1-5, with a tentative D call TRBD1 (5 bases). Germline CDR1 and CDR2: LGHDT and YNNKEL (reference sequence). The ends were cut back, 4 bases at V and 7 bases at J, with 14 bases in the middle. CDR3 length: 14 residues. In nucleotides, the CDR3 is TGTGCCAGCAGCCGAGGCAGGGAAAACCAGCCCCAGCATTTT. Residues: CASSRGRENQPQHF.

The J gene is TRBJ2-3, the V gene TRBV3-1, with unresolved D. The CDR3 covers 14 residues. The V gene's germline CDR1 is LGHDT and CDR2 YNNKEL (reference sequence). Between the trimmed V and J ends, which lost 0 bases and 0 bases, there was a span of 4 bases. The CDR3 DNA is TGTGCCAGCAGCCAAGATCTGAGCACAGATACGCAGTATTTT. This sequence encodes CASSQDLSTDTQYF.

The chain couples TRBV10-3 to TRBJ2-3; no clear D gene. Trimming removed 7 bases at V and 7 bases at J, with 12 bases between. This CDR3 spans 12 amino acids. Germline lookup yields CDR1 ENHRY and CDR2 SYGVKD. CDR3 sequence (DNA): TGTGCCATCATGGAGCATCCCAATACGCAGTATTTT. This gives the protein CAIMEHPNTQYF.

This clonotype was picked up many times. The rearrangement links TRBV11-2 to TRBJ2-7; unclear D gene. There are 13 residues in the CDR3. Germline CDR1 and CDR2: SGHAT and FQNNGV. With 0 bases removed from V and 1 base from J, the gap between germline ends came to 4 bases. The DNA for the CDR3 is TGTGCCAGCAGCTTAGATACGTCCTACGAGCAGTACTTC. Translation gives CASSLDTSYEQYF.

This clonotype was found many times. The chain uses TRBV29-1 and TRBJ1-1; D gene unclear. Germline lookup yields CDR1 SQVTM and CDR2 ANQGSEA. Trimming left V 2 bases short and J 0 bases short, with 16 bases between. The CDR3 is made up of 16 amino acids. The CDR3 nucleotides read TGCAGCGTTGAAATTATTCCCCAGGCAATGAACACTGAAGCTTTCTTT. As protein: CSVEIIPQAMNTEAFF.

This clonotype appeared a few times. V is TRBV6-2 or TRBV6-3 and J is TRBJ2-7, with 13 bases matching TRBD2. Germline V gene sequence: CDR1 MNHEY, CDR2 SVGEGT. CDR3 length: 15 residues. V lost 5 bases, J lost 2 bases, and 3 bases stayed unmatched. The CDR3, as DNA: TGTGCCAGCAGTCGGACTAGCGGGGGAACCTACGAGCAGTACGTC. Residues: CASSRTSGGTYEQYV.

This clonotype was found many times. The chain recombines TRBV11-1 with TRBJ1-1, with unresolved D. This CDR3 has 12 residues. CDR1 is SGHAT and CDR2 is FQDESV in the germline V gene (reference sequence). V gave up 5 bases and J gave up 5 bases, with 9 bases separating them. The CDR3 loop reads CASSRTRTEAFF. CDR3 bases: TGTGCCAGCAGCCGAACAAGGACTGAAGCTTTCTTT.

V gene TRBV27 combines with J gene TRBJ2-5; 10 nucleotides agree with TRBD1. V was clipped by 5 bases and J by 5 bases; unmatched bases: 11. This CDR3 is 16 amino acids long. Per the germline V gene, CDR1 is MNHEY and CDR2 is SMNVEV (reference sequence). CDR3 region: CASSPGQGLIWETQYF. CDR3 coding DNA: TGTGCCAGCAGTCCGGGACAGGGGCTAATCTGGGAGACCCAGTACTTC.

The rearrangement uses TRBV7-2 and TRBJ2-7; tentative D call: TRBD1 (7 bases). Trimming removed 0 bases from V and 3 bases from J, with 9 bases in between. The CDR3 runs 14 residues. Germline CDR1 reads SGHTA; CDR2 reads FQGNSA. This CDR3 reads CASSLARDSYEQYV. As DNA, the CDR3 is TGTGCCAGCAGCTTAGCGCGGGACAGCTACGAGCAGTACGTC.

There are many counts of this clonotype. This sequence joins TRBV6-5 and TRBJ1-4, with D uncertain. Per the germline V gene, CDR1 is MNHEY and CDR2 is SVGAGI. This CDR3 has 13 amino acids. The V end was cut by 4 bases, the J end by 7 bases, with 10 bases between. CDR3: CASSWALGEKLFF. The CDR3 coding sequence is TGTGCCAGCAGTTGGGCGCTCGGTGAAAAACTGTTTTTT.

This clonotype was recorded at least ten times. The chain uses TRBV12-3 or TRBV12-4 and TRBJ2-3; 7 nucleotides line up with TRBD2. CDR3 size: 14 residues. J lost 8 bases, V lost 7 bases, and 12 bases had no gene match. Here the CDR3 DNA reads TGTGCCAGCACCGGGACTACCGTCAAGGGTACGCAGTATTTT. Its translation: CASTGTTVKGTQYF.

Ten or more counts support this clonotype. The chain couples TRBV7-9 to TRBJ1-6; no reliable D call. V lost 5 bases and J lost 9, with 20 bases in between. CDR3 length: 16 residues. The germline V gene encodes CDR1 SEHNR and CDR2 FQNEAQ (reference sequence). The CDR3 DNA reads as TGTGCCAGCAGCCCGCCACGAGGCCAGAACTCTTCACCCCTCCACTTT. This encodes CASSPPRGQNSSPLHF.

Comment on this clonotype: Compared with germline, one end of the junction differs, possibly owing to a read error. For the CDR3, the DNA is TGTGTCAGCAGCCAAGGCACTAGCGGGGGCTACGAGCAGTACTTC. Its translation is CVSSQGTSGGYEQYF. The rearrangement uses TRBV4-2 and TRBJ2-7; TRBD2 matches 11 bases. The germline gives CDR1 LGHNA, CDR2 YNFKEQ. The CDR3 spans 15 residues.

The chain combines TRBV6-2 or TRBV6-3 with TRBJ2-5; TRBD2 agrees at 8 bases. The CDR3 totals 18 residues. The V and J ends lost 0 bases and 2 bases, in that order; junction bases with no gene match: 11. Looked up from germline, CDR1 is MNHEY and CDR2 is SVGEGT. CDR3: CASSYSLGTRRTQETQYF. CDR3 nucleotide sequence: TGTGCCAGCAGTTACTCCCTCGGGACTAGGAGGACTCAAGAGACCCAGTACTTC.